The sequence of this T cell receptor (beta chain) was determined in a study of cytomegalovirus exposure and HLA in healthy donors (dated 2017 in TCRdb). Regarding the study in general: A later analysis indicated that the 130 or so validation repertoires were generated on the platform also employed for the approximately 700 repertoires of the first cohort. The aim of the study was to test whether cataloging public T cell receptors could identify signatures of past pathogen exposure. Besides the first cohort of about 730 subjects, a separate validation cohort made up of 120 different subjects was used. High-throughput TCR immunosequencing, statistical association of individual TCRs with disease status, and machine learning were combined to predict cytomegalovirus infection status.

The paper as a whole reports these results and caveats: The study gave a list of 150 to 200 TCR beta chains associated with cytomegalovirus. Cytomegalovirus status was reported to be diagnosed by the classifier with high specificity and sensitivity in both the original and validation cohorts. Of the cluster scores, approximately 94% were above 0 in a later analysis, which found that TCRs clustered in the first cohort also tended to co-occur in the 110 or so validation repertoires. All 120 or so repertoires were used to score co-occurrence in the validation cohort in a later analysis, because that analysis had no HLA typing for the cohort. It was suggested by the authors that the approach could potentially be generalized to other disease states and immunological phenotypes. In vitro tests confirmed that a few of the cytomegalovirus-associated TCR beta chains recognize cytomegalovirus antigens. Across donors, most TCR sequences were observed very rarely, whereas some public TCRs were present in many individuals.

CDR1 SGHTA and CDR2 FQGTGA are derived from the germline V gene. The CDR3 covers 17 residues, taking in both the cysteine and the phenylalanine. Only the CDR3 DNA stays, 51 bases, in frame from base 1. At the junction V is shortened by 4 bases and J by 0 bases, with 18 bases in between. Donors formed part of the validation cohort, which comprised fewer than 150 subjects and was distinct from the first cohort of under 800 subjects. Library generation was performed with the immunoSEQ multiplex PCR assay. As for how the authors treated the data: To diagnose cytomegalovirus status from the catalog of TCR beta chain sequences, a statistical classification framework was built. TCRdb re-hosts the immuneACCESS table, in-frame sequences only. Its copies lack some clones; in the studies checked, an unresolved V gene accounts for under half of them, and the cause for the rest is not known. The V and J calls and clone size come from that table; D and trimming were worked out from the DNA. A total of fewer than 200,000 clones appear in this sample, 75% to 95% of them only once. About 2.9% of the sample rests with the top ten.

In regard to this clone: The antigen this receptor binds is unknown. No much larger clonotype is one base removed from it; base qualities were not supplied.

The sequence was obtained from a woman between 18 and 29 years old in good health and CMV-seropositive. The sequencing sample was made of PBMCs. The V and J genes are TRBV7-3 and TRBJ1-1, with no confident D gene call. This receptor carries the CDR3 CASSSAPLTIMNTEAFF. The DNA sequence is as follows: TGTGCCAGCAGCTCCGCCCCCCTAACCATCATGAACACTGAAGCTTTCTTT.